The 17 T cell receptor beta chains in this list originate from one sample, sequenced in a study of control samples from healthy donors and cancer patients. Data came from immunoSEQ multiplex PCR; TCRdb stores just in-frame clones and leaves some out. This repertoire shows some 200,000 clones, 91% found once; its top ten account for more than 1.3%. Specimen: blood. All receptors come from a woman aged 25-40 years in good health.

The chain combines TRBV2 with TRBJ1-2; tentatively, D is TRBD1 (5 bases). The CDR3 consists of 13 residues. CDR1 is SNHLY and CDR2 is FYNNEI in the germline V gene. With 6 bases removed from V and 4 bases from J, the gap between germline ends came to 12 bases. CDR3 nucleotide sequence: TGTGCCAGCAGCGGACGACAGCTCTATGGCTACACCTTC. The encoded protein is CASSGRQLYGYTF.

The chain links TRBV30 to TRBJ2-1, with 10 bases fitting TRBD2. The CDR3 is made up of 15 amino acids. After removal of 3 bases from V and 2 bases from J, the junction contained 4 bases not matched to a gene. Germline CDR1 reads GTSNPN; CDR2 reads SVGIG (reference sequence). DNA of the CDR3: TGTGCCTGGAGCCCTAGCGGGAGTCCCTACAATGAGCAGTTCTTC. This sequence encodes CAWSPSGSPYNEQFF.

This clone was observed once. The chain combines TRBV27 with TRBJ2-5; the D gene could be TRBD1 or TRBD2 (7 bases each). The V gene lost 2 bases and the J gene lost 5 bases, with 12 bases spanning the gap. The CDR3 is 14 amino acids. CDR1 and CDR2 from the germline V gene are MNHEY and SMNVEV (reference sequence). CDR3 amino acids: CASSLGTAGETQYF. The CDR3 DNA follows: TGTGCCAGCAGTTTAGGGACAGCGGGGGAGACCCAGTACTTC.

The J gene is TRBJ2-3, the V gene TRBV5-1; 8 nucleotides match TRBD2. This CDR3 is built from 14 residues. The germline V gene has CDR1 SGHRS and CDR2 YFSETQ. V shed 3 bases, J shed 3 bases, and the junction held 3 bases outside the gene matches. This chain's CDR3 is CASSSGGPTDTQYF. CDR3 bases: TGCGCCAGCAGCTCGGGGGGGCCAACAGATACGCAGTATTTT.

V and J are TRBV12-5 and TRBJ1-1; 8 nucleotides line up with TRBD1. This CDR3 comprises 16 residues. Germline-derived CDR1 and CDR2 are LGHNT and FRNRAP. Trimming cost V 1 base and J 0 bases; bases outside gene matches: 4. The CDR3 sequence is CASGLGTGPVNTEAFF. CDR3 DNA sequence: TGTGCTAGTGGTTTGGGGACAGGGCCGGTGAACACTGAAGCTTTCTTT.

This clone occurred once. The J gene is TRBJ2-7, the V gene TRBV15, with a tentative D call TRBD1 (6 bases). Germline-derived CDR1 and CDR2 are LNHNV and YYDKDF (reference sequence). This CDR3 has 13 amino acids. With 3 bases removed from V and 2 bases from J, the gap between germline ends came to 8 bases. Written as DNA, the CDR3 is TGTGCCACCAGCAGGACAGGACCCTACGAGCAGTACTTC. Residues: CATSRTGPYEQYF.

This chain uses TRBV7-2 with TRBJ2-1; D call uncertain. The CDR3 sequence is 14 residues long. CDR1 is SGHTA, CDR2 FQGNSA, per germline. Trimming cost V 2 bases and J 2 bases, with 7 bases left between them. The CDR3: CASSLMDTYNEQFF. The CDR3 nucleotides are TGTGCCAGCAGCTTAATGGATACCTACAATGAGCAGTTCTTC.

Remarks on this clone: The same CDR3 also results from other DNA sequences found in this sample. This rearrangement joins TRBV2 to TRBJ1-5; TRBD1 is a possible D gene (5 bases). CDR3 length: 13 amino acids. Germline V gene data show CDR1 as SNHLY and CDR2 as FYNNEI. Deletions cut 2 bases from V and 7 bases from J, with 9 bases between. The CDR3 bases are TGTGCCAGCAGTGAACAGGGAGGGCAGCCCCAGCATTTT. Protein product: CASSEQGGQPQHF.

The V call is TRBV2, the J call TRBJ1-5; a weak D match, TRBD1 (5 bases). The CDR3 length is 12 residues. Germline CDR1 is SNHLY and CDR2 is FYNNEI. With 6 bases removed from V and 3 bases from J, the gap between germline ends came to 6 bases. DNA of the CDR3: TGTGCCAGCAGGGACAACAATCAGCCCCAGCATTTT. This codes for CASRDNNQPQHF.

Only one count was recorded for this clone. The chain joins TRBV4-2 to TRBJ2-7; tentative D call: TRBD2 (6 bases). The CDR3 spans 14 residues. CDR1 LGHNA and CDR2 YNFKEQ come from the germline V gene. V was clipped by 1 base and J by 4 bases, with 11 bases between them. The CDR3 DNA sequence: TGTGCCAGCAGCCAAGGAACGGGAGTTTACGAGCAGTACTTC. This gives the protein CASSQGTGVYEQYF.

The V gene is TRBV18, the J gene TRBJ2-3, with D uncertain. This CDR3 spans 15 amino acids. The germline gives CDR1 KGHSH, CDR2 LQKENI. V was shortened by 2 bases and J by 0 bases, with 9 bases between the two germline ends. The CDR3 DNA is TGTGCCAGCTCACCAGGGATAACTAGCACAGATACGCAGTATTTT. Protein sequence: CASSPGITSTDTQYF.

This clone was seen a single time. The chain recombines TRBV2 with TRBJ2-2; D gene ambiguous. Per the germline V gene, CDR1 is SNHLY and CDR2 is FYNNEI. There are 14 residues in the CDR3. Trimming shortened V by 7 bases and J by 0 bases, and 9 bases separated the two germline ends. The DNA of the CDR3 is TGTGCCAGCAAAAGGACCGCGAACACCGGGGAGCTGTTTTTT. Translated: CASKRTANTGELFF.

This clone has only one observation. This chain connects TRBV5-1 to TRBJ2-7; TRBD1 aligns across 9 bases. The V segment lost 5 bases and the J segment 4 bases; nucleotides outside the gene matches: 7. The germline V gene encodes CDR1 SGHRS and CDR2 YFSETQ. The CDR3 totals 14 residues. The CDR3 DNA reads TGCGCCAGCAGTTCCACCGGGACAGGGTACGAGCAGTACTTC. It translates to CASSSTGTGYEQYF.

The CDR3 loop is CASSEAYRNYGYTF. The CDR3, as DNA: TGTGCCAGCAGTGAAGCGTACAGAAACTATGGCTACACCTTC. V and J are TRBV2 and TRBJ1-2; unclear D gene. The CDR3 runs to 14 residues. The V end lost 0 bases, the J end lost 2 bases, and 7 bases lay between the germline ends. CDR1 and CDR2 from the germline V gene are SNHLY and FYNNEI.

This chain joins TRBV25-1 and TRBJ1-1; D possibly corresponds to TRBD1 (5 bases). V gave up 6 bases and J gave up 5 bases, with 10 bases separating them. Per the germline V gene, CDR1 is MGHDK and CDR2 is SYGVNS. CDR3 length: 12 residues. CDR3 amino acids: CASRAGSTEAFF. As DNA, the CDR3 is TGTGCCAGCAGGGCAGGGAGTACTGAAGCTTTCTTT.

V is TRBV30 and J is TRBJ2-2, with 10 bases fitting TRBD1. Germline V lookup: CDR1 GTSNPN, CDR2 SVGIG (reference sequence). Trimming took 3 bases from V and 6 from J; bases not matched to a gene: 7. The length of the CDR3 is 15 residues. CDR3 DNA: TGTGCCTGGAGAGGGGACAGGGGAGGGGCCGGGGAGCTGTTTTTT. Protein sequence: CAWRGDRGGAGELFF.

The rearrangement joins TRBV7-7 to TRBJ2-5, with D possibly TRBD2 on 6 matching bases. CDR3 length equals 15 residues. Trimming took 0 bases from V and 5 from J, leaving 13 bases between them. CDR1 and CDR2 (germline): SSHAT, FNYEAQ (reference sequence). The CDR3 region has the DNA TGTGCCAGCAGCTTAGCGGCGGGGTTGGGGGAGACCCAGTACTTC. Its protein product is CASSLAAGLGETQYF. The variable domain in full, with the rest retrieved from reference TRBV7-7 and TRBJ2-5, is GAGVSQSPRYKVTKRGQDVTLRCDPISSHATLYWYQQALGQGPEFLTYFNYEAQPDKSGLPSDRFSAERPEGSISTLTIQRTEQRDSAMYRCASSLAAGLGETQYFGPGTRLLVL.